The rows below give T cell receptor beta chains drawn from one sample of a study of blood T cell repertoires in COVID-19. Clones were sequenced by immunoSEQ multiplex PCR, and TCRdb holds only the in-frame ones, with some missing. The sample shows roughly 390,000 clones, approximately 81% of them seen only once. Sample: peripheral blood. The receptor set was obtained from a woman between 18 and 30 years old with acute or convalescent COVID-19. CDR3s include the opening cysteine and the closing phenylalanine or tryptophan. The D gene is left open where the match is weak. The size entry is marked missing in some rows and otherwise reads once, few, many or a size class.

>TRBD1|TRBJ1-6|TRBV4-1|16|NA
CASSQGGGTGDSPLHF
TGCGCCAGCAGCCAAGGGGGCGGGACAGGGGATTCACCCCTCCACTTT
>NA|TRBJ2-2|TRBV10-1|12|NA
CASGGDTGELFF
TGCGCCAGCGGAGGGGATACCGGGGAGCTGTTTTTT
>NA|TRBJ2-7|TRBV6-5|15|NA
CASSRRVEASYEQYF
TGTGCCAGCAGTCGTCGGGTGGAAGCCTCCTACGAGCAGTACTTC
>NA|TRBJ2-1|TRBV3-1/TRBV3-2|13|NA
CASSHRTGHEQFF
TGTGCCAGCAGCCACAGAACAGGGCATGAGCAGTTCTTC
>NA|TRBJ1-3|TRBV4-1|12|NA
CAIEGPGNTIYF
TGCGCCATCGAGGGCCCGGGAAACACCATATATTTT
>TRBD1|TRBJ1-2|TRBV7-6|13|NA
CASSYTGGTGYTF
TGTGCCAGCAGTTACACAGGGGGCACTGGCTACACCTTC
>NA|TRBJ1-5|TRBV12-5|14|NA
CASGIPGGNQPQHF
TGTGCTAGTGGTATACCCGGGGGTAATCAGCCCCAGCATTTT
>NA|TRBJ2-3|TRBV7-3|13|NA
CASSSQGTDTQYF
TGTGCCAGCAGCTCCCAGGGTACAGATACGCAGTATTTT
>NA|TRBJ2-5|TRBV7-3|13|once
CASSSRVGETQYF
TGTGCCAGCAGTTCGAGGGTGGGAGAGACCCAGTACTTC
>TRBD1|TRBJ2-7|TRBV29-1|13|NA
CSGTRQGSYEQYF
TGCAGCGGCACGAGACAGGGATCCTACGAGCAGTACTTC
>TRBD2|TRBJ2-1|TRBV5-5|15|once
CASSPWTSENNEQFF
TGTGCCAGCAGCCCATGGACTAGCGAGAACAATGAGCAGTTCTTC